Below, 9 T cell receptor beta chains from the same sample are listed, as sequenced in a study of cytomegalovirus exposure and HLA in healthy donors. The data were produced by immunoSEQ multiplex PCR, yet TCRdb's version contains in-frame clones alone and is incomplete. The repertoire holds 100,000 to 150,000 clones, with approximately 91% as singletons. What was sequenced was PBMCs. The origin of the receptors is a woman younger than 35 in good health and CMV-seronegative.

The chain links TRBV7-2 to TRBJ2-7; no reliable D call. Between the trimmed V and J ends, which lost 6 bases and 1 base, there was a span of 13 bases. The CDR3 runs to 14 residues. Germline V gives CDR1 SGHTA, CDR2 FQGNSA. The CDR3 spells CASSLYGYSYEQYF. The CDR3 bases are TGTGCCAGCAGTCTTTACGGTTATTCCTACGAGCAGTACTTC.

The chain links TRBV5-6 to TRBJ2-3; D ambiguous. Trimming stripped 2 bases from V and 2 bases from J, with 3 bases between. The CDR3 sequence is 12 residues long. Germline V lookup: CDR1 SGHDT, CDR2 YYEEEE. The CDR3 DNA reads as TGTGCCAGCAGCTTCTTCACAGATACGCAGTATTTT. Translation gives CASSFFTDTQYF. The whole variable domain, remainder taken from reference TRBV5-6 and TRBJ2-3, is DAGVTQSPTHLIKTRGQQVTLRCSPKSGHDTVSWYQQALGQGPQFIFQYYEEEERQRGNFPDRFSGHQFPNYSSELNVNALLLGDSALYLCASSFFTDTQYFGPGTRLTVL.

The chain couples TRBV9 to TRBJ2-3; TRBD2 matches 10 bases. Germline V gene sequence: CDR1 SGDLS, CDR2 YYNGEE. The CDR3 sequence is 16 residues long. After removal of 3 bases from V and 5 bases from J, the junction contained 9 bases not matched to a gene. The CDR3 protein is CASSDPSGGSRDTQYF. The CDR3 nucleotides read TGTGCCAGCAGCGACCCTAGCGGGGGCTCGAGAGATACGCAGTATTTT.

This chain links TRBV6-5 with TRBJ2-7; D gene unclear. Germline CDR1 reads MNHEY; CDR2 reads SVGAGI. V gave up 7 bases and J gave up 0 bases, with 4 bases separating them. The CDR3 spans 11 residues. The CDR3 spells CASTNSYEQYF. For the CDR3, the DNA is TGTGCCAGCACTAACTCCTACGAGCAGTACTTC.

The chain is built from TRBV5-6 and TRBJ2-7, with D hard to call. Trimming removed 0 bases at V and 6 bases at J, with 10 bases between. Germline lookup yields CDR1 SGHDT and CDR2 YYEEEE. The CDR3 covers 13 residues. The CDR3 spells CASSLAELGEQYF. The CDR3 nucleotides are TGTGCCAGCAGCTTGGCCGAACTTGGCGAGCAGTACTTC.

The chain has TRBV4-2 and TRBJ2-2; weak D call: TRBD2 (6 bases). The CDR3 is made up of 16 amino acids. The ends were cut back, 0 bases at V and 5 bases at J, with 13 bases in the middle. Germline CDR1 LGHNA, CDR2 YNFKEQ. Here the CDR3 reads CASSQETGSSTGELFF. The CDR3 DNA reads TGTGCCAGCAGCCAAGAAACCGGGAGTAGTACCGGGGAGCTGTTTTTT.

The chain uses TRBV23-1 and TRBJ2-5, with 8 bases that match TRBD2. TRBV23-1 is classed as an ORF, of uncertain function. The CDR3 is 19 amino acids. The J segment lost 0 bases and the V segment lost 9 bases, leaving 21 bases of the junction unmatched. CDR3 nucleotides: TGCGCCAGGCAACGGGGGGGGGACATGGGGTATTCGGACCAAGAGACCCAGTACTTC. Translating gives CARQRGGDMGYSDQETQYF.

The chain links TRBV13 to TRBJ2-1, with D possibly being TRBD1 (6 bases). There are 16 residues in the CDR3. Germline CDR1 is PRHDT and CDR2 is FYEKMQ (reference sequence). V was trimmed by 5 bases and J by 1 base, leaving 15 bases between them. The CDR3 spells CASSNADRRSYNEQFF. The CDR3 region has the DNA TGTGCCAGCAGCAATGCGGACAGAAGATCCTACAATGAGCAGTTCTTC.

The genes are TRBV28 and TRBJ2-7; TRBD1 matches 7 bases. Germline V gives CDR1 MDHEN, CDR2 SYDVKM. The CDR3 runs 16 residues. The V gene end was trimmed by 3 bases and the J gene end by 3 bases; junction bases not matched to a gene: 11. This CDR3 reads CASSLGRRDRNYEQYF. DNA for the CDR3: TGTGCCAGCAGTTTGGGAAGAAGGGACAGAAACTACGAGCAGTACTTC.